Listed here are 14 T cell receptor beta chains from one sample, sequenced in a study of blood T cell repertoires in COVID-19. Sequencing used immunoSEQ multiplex PCR; TCRdb keeps in-frame clones, though not all of them. This sample carries about 250,000 clones, roughly 86% of them seen once, and the ten largest clones take around 0.8%. Material: peripheral blood. The receptor set was obtained from a woman aged 25 to 39 with acute or convalescent COVID-19.

This clone occurred a few times. The genes are TRBV11-3 and TRBJ2-7; TRBD1 is a possible D gene (6 bases). The length of the CDR3 is 14 residues. Germline values: CDR1 SGHNT, CDR2 YENEEA. V was shortened by 4 bases and J by 3 bases, with 13 bases between the two germline ends. The CDR3 loop is CASSSTGPIYEQYF. CDR3 DNA: TGTGCCAGCAGCTCCACAGGGCCCATCTACGAGCAGTACTTC.

This sequence joins TRBV6-5 and TRBJ1-1; D is unresolved. Trimming took off 0 bases at V and 2 bases at J, with 10 bases between the two ends. This CDR3 has 15 residues. Germline V lookup: CDR1 MNHEY, CDR2 SVGAGI. This CDR3 is CASSYSGARNTEAFF. Written as DNA, the CDR3 is TGTGCCAGCAGTTACTCCGGTGCCCGAAACACTGAAGCTTTCTTT.

This clone was seen a handful of times. V and J are TRBV12-2 and TRBJ1-5; the table's D call, TRBD1, was not checked against the DNA. TRBV12-2 is shown as a pseudogene. The CDR3 covers 17 residues. The CDR3 spells CASRLELQGAGNQPQHF. For the CDR3, the DNA is TGTGCAAGTCGCTTAGAATTACAGGGGGCGGGCAATCAGCCCCAGCATTTT.

The rearrangement links TRBV7-9 to TRBJ1-2; TRBD1 might be the D (5 bases). V lost 0 bases, J lost 4 bases, and 12 bases lay in between. Germline CDR1 reads SEHNR; CDR2 reads FQNEAQ (reference sequence). The CDR3 totals 15 residues. The CDR3 sequence: CASSLAGRESYGYTF. DNA of the CDR3: TGTGCCAGCAGCTTAGCAGGCAGGGAAAGCTATGGCTACACCTTC.

The rearrangement uses TRBV7-9 and TRBJ2-5, with 11 bases fitting TRBD2. The V segment lost 0 bases and the J segment 4 bases; nucleotides outside the gene matches: 10. This CDR3 contains 18 residues. Germline CDR1 and CDR2: SEHNR and FQNEAQ (reference sequence). The chain's CDR3 is CASSLALSGRALGETQYF. The CDR3 DNA reads as TGTGCCAGCAGCTTAGCGCTTAGCGGGAGGGCCCTCGGAGAGACCCAGTACTTC.

This chain connects TRBV7-8 to TRBJ2-7; D gene unclear. The CDR3 is made up of 12 amino acids. V dropped 5 bases and J dropped 0 bases, with 5 bases sitting between them. Germline CDR1 SGHVS, CDR2 FQNEAQ. CDR3 residues: CASSPSSYEQYF. The CDR3, as DNA: TGTGCCAGCAGCCCTAGCTCCTACGAGCAGTACTTC.

This chain connects TRBV11-2 to TRBJ2-4; D uncertain. Germline V lookup: CDR1 SGHAT, CDR2 FQNNGV. The germline V and J ends were trimmed by 4 bases and 0 bases, with 13 bases remaining between them. The CDR3 has 16 amino acids. CDR3 coding DNA: TGTGCCAGCAGCTCCTACGGCGGTCTAGCCAAAAACATTCAGTACTTC. Translated, it gives CASSSYGGLAKNIQYF. Together with reference TRBV11-2 and TRBJ2-4, the CDR3 gives the full variable domain: EAGVAQSPRYKIIEKRQSVAFWCNPISGHATLYWYQQILGQGPKLLIQFQNNGVVDDSQLPKDRFSAERLKGVDSTLKIQPAKLEDSAVYLCASSSYGGLAKNIQYFGAGTRLSVL.

For the CDR3, the DNA is TGTGCCTGCCAGGGCGGGAGGGTTGAGCAGTTCTTC. It encodes CACQGGRVEQFF. This chain joins TRBV30 and TRBJ2-1; 9 bases agree with TRBD2. This CDR3 contains 12 residues. CDR1 is GTSNPN and CDR2 is SVGIG in the germline V gene (reference sequence). After removal of 6 bases from V and 9 bases from J, the junction contained 6 bases not matched to a gene.

The J gene is TRBJ2-7, the V gene TRBV19; 11 nucleotides agree with TRBD2. J lost 1 base, V lost 3 bases, and 8 bases had no gene match. CDR1 and CDR2 from the germline V gene are LNHDA and SQIVND (reference sequence). The CDR3 is made up of 17 amino acids. The DNA of the CDR3 is TGTGCCAGTAGTATGTTAACTAGCGGGAGTGCTTCCTACGAGCAGTACTTC. Amino acid sequence: CASSMLTSGSASYEQYF.

The chain recombines TRBV29-1 with TRBJ1-2, with D possibly TRBD1 on 5 matching bases. V lost 2 bases and J lost 6, with 16 bases in between. The CDR3 length is 14 residues. Per germline, CDR1 SQVTM and CDR2 ANQGSEA. The CDR3 region is CSVESPQGINGYTF. The CDR3 bases are TGCAGCGTTGAATCGCCGCAGGGCATCAATGGCTACACCTTC.

The chain recombines TRBV6-5 with TRBJ2-7; D might be TRBD2 (5 bases). The CDR3 contains 14 residues. In germline, CDR1 is MNHEY, CDR2 SVGAGI. Deletions cut 2 bases from V and 4 bases from J, with 12 bases between. CDR3 DNA sequence: TGTGCCAGCAGTTACAACGAGGGTCAGTACGAGCAGTACTTC. This gives the protein CASSYNEGQYEQYF.

This rearrangement joins TRBV10-1 to TRBJ1-2; 7 bases match TRBD1. The CDR3 extends over 14 amino acids. Germline loops: CDR1 WNHNN, CDR2 SYGVQD (reference sequence). In nucleotides, the CDR3 is TGCGCTGCCTTCCAACAGGGGACTAACTATGGCTACACCTTC. Translation: CAAFQQGTNYGYTF.

V usage is TRBV7-9 and J usage is TRBJ1-1; possibly TRBD1 for D (6 bases). Germline V lookup: CDR1 SEHNR, CDR2 FQNEAQ (reference sequence). V was shortened by 1 base and J by 1 base, with 10 bases between the two germline ends. The CDR3 is 15 residues long. The CDR3 region has the DNA TGTGCCAGCAGCTTAGGACAGGACTCGAACACTGAAGCTTTCTTT. Translating it yields CASSLGQDSNTEAFF.

Remarks on this clone: The same CDR3 arises from other DNA sequences in this sample as well. The gene calls are TRBV7-2 and TRBJ2-7, with 7 bases fitting TRBD2. The CDR3 is 14 amino acids. The germline gives CDR1 SGHTA, CDR2 FQGNSA. V lost 1 base, J lost 4 bases, and 4 bases stayed unmatched. The CDR3 reads CASSLDGRGYEQYF. CDR3 nucleotide sequence: TGTGCCAGCAGCTTAGATGGGAGGGGATACGAGCAGTACTTC.